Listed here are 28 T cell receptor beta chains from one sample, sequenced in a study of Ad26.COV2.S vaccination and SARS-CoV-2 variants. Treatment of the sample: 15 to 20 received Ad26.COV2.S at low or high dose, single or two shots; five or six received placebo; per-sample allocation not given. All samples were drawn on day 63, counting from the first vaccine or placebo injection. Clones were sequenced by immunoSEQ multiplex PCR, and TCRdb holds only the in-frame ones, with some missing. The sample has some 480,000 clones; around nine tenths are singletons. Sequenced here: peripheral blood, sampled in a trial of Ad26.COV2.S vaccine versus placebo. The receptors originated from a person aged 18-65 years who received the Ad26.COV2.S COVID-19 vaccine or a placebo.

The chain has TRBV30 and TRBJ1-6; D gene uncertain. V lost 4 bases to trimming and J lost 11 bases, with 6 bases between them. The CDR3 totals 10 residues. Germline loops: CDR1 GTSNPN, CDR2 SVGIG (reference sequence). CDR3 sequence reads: CAWTTPPLHF. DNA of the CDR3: TGTGCCTGGACGACTCCACCCCTCCACTTT.

DNA for the CDR3: TGTGCCAGCAGCTTTTACAGGGAAAATGGCTACACCTTC. Translated: CASSFYRENGYTF. The chain is built from TRBV11-2 and TRBJ1-2; the D gene is possibly TRBD1 (6 bases). V gave up 3 bases and J gave up 6 bases, with 11 bases separating them. Germline lookup yields CDR1 SGHAT and CDR2 FQNNGV. This CDR3 is 13 amino acids long. The full variable domain, its missing parts supplied by reference TRBV11-2 and TRBJ1-2, is EAGVAQSPRYKIIEKRQSVAFWCNPISGHATLYWYQQILGQGPKLLIQFQNNGVVDDSQLPKDRFSAERLKGVDSTLKIQPAKLEDSAVYLCASSFYRENGYTFGSGTRLTVV.

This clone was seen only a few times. The CDR3 nucleotides are TGTGCCAGTAGTATCGGCCAGGGGAACTATGGCTACACCTTC. Protein: CASSIGQGNYGYTF. The chain links TRBV19 to TRBJ1-2; the D gene is possibly TRBD1 (6 bases). The CDR3 sequence is 14 residues long. CDR1 LNHDA and CDR2 SQIVND come from the germline V gene (reference sequence). The ends were cut back, 3 bases at V and 2 bases at J, with 10 bases in the middle.

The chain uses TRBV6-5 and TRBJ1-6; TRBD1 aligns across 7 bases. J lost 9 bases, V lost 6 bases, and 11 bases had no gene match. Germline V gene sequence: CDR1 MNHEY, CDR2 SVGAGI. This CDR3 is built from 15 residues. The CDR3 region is CASSGGTAPLSPLHF. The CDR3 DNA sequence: TGTGCCAGCAGCGGGGGGACAGCTCCTCTTTCACCCCTCCACTTT.

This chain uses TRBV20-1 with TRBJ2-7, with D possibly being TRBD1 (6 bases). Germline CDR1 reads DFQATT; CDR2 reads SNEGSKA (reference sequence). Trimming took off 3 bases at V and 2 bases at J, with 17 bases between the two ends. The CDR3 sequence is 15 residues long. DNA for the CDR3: TGCAGTGCTAGTAAGGCGCAGGGGATTACCTACGAGCAGTACTTC. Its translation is CSASKAQGITYEQYF.

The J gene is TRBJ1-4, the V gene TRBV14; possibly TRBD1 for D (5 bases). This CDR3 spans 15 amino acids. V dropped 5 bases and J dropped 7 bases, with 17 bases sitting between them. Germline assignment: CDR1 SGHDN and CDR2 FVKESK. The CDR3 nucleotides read TGTGCCAGCAGCGGACATCGAGGGGCAAGTGAAAAACTGTTTTTT. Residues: CASSGHRGASEKLFF.

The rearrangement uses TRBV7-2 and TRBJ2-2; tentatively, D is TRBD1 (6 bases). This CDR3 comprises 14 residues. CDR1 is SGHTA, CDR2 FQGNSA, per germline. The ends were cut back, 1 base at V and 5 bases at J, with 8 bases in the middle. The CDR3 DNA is TGTGCCAGCAGCTTAGGGGGACAAACCGGGGAGCTGTTTTTT. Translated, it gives CASSLGGQTGELFF. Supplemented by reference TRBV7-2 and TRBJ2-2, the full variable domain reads GAGVSQSPSNKVTEKGKDVELRCDPISGHTALYWYRQSLGQGLEFLIYFQGNSAPDKSGLPSDRFSAERTGGSVSTLTIQRTQQEDSAVYLCASSLGGQTGELFFGEGSRLTVL.

The chain's CDR3 is CASSHMTSGAYNEQFF. The CDR3 DNA follows: TGTGCCAGCAGCCACATGACTAGCGGAGCGTACAATGAGCAGTTCTTC. The chain recombines TRBV14 with TRBJ2-1, with 9 bases that match TRBD2. Germline-derived CDR1 and CDR2 are SGHDN and FVKESK. Unmatched junction bases numbered 7, after V lost 3 bases and J lost 4 bases. This CDR3 is built from 16 residues.

The CDR3 coding sequence is TGTGCCACCAGTGATGGAAAGGATTATGGCTACACCTTC. Translated, it gives CATSDGKDYGYTF. The chain recombines TRBV24-1 with TRBJ1-2; D gene uncertain. V dropped 3 bases and J dropped 5 bases, with 9 bases sitting between them. This CDR3 has 13 amino acids. Looked up from germline, CDR1 is KGHDR and CDR2 is SFDVKD.

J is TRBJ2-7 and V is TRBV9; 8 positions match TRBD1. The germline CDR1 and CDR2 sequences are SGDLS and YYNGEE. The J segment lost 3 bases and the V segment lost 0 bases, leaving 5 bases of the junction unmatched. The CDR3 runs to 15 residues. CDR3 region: CASSVATGGGYEQYF. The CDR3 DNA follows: TGTGCCAGCAGCGTAGCAACAGGGGGAGGCTACGAGCAGTACTTC.

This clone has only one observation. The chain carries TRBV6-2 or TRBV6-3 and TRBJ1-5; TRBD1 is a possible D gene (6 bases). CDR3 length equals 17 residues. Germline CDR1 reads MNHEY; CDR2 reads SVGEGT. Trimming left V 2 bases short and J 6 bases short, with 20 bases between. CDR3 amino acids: CASSYPLGGAIIQPQHF. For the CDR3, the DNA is TGTGCCAGCAGTTACCCTCTGGGGGGGGCGATAATTCAGCCCCAGCATTTT.

The CDR3 protein is CASRGDSYEQYF. The CDR3 DNA sequence: TGTGCCAGCAGGGGTGACTCCTACGAGCAGTACTTC. The chain has TRBV28 and TRBJ2-7; D unclear. The CDR3 sequence is 12 residues long. Trimming removed 6 bases from V and 0 bases from J, with 6 bases in between. CDR1 MDHEN and CDR2 SYDVKM come from the germline V gene. The whole variable domain, filled in from reference TRBV28 and TRBJ2-7, reads DVKVTQSSRYLVKRTGEKVFLECVQDMDHENMFWYRQDPGLGLRLIYFSYDVKMKEKGDIPEGYSVSREKKERFSLILESASTNQTSMYLCASRGDSYEQYFGPGTRLTVT.

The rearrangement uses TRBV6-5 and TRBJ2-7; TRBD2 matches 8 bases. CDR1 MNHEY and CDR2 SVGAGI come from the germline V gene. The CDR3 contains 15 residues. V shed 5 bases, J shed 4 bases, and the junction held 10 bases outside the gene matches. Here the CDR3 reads CASSPRRGVVYEQYF. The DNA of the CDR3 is TGTGCCAGCAGTCCAAGGCGGGGGGTTGTATACGAGCAGTACTTC.

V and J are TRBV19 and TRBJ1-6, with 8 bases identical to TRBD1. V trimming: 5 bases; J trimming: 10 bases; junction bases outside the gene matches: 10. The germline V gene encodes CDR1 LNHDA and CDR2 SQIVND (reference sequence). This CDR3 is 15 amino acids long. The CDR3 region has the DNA TGTGCCAGTAGTGACCGGACAGGGTCAATATCACCCCTCCACTTT. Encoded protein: CASSDRTGSISPLHF.

The CDR3: CASSLEPGYGYTF. CDR3 nucleotides: TGTGCCAGCAGCTTGGAACCGGGATATGGCTACACCTTC. This chain connects TRBV5-6 to TRBJ1-2; D not resolved. V lost 0 bases, J lost 5 bases, and 8 bases lay in between. Germline lookup yields CDR1 SGHDT and CDR2 YYEEEE. CDR3 length: 13 residues.

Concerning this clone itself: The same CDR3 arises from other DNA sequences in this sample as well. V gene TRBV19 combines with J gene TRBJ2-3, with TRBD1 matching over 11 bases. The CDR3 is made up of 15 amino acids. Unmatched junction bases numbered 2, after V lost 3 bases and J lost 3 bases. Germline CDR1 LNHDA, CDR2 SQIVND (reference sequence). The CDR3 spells CASSIGQGATDTQYF. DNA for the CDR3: TGTGCCAGTAGTATCGGACAGGGGGCTACAGATACGCAGTATTTT.

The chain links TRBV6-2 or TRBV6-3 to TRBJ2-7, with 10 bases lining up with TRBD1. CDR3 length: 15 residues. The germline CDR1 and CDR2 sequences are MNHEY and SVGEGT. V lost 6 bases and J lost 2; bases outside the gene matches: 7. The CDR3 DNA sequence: TGTGCCAGCAGCCTCGACAGGGGGCTTACCTACGAGCAGTACTTC. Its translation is CASSLDRGLTYEQYF.

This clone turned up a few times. DNA for the CDR3: TGTGCCTCAGGCCAGGGAAGTGAAAAACTGTTTTTT. Translated: CASGQGSEKLFF. This chain joins TRBV19 and TRBJ1-4, with a tentative D call TRBD1 (5 bases). This CDR3 is built from 12 residues. V was cut by 11 bases and J by 7 bases, with 14 bases left in between. Germline V lookup: CDR1 LNHDA, CDR2 SQIVND (reference sequence).

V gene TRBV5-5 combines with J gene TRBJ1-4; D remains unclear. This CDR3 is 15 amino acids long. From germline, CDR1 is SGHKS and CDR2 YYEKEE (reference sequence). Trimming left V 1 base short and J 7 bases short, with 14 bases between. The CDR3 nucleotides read TGTGCCAGCAGCTTGATAAGGGATGGGCGTGAAAAACTGTTTTTT. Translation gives CASSLIRDGREKLFF.

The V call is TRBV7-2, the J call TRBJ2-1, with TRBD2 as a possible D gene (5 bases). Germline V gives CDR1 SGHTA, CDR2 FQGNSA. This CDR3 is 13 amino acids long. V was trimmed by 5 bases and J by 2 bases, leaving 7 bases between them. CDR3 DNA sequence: TGTGCCAGCAGCCCGGAGGCCTACAATGAGCAGTTCTTC. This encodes CASSPEAYNEQFF.

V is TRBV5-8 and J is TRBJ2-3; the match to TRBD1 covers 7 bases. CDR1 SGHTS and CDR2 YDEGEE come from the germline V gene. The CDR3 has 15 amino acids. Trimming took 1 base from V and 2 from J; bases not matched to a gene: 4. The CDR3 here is CASSLLGQITDTQYF. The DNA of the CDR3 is TGTGCCAGCAGCTTGCTGGGACAGATCACAGATACGCAGTATTTT. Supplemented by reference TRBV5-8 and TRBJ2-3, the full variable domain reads EAGVTQSPTHLIKTRGQQATLRCSPISGHTSVYWYQQALGLGLQFLLWYDEGEERNRGNFPPRFSGRQFPNYSSELNVNALELEDSALYLCASSLLGQITDTQYFGPGTRLTVL.

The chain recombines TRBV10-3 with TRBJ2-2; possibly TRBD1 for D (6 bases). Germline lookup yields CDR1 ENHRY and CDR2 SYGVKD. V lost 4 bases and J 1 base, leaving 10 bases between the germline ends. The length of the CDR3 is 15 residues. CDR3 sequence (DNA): TGTGCCATCAGTGCCTCGACAGGGAACACCGGGGAGCTGTTTTTT. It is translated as CAISASTGNTGELFF.

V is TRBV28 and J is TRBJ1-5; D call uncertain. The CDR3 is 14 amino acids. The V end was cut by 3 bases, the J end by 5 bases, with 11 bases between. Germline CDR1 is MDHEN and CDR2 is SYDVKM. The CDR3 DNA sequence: TGTGCCAGCAGTTTTACCCCACGTTATCAGCCCCAGCATTTT. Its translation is CASSFTPRYQPQHF.

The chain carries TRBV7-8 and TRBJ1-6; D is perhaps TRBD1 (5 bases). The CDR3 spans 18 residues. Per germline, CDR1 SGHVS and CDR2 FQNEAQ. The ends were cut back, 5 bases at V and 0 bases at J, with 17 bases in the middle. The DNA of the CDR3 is TGTGCCAGCAGCGTATCAGTAGACAGTAGCTCCTATAATTCACCCCTCCACTTT. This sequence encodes CASSVSVDSSSYNSPLHF. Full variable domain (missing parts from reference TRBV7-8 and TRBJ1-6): GAGVSQSPRYKVAKRGQDVALRCDPISGHVSLFWYQQALGQGPEFLTYFQNEAQLDKSGLPSDRFFAERPEGSVSTLKIQRTQQEDSAVYLCASSVSVDSSSYNSPLHFGNGTRLTVT.

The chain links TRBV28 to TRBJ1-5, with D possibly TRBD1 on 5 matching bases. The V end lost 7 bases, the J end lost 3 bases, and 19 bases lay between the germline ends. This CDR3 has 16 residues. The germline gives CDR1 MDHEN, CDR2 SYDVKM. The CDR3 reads CASNLGAGRNNQPQHF. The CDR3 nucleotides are TGTGCCAGCAACCTAGGGGCAGGGCGTAACAATCAGCCCCAGCATTTT.

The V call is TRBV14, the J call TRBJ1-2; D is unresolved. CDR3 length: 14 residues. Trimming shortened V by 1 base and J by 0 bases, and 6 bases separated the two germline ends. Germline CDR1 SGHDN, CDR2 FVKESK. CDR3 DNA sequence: TGTGCCAGCAGCCAAGTGAGAGCTAACTATGGCTACACCTTC. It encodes CASSQVRANYGYTF.

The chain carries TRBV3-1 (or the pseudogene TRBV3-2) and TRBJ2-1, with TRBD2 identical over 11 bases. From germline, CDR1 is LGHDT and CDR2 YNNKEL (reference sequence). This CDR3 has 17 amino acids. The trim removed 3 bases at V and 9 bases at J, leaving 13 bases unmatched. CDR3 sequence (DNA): TGTGCCAGCAGCCACCACGGGGGGCTAGCGGGAGGCAGTGAGCAGTTCTTC. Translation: CASSHHGGLAGGSEQFF.

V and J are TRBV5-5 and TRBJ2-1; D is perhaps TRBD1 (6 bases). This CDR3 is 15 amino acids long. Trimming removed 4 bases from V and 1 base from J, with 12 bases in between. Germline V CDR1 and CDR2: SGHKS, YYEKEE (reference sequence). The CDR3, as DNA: TGTGCCAGCAGCCTTTTCAGGGGTTCCTACAATGAGCAGTTCTTC. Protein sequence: CASSLFRGSYNEQFF.